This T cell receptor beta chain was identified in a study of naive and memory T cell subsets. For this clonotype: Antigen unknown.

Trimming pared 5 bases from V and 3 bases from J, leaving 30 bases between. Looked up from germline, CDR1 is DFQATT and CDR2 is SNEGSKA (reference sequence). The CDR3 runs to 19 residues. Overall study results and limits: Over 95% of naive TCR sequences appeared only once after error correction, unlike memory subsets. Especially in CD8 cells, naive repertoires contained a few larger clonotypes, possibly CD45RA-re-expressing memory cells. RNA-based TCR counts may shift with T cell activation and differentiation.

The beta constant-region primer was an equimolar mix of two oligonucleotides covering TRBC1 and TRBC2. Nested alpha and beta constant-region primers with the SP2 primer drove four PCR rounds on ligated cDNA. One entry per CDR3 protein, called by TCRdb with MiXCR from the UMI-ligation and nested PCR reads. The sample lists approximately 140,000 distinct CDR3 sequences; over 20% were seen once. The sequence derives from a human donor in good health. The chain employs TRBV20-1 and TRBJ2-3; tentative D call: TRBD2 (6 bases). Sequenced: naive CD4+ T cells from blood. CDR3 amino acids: CSAEPGLAALSLGTDTQYF. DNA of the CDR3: TGCAGTGCTGAGCCCGGATTAGCGGCTTTATCTCTTGGAACAGATACGCAGTATTTT.